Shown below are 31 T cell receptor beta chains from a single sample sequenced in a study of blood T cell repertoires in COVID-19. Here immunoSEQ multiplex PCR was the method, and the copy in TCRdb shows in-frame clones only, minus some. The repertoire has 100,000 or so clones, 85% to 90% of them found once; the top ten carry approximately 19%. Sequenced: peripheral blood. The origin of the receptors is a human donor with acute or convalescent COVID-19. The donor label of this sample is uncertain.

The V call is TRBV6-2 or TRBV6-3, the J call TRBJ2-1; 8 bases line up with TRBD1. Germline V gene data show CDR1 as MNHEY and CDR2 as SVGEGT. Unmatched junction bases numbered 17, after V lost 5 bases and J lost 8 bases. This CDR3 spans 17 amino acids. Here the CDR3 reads CASSRISTRGLGDEQFF. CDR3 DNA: TGTGCCAGCAGTCGCATAAGCACCAGGGGGCTCGGCGATGAGCAGTTCTTC.

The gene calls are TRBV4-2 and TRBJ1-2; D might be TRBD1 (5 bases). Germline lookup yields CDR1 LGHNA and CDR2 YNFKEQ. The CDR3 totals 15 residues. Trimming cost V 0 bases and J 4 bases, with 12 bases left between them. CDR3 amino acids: CASSQDRGLVYGYTF. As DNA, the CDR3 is TGTGCCAGCAGCCAAGATAGGGGACTCGTCTATGGCTACACCTTC.

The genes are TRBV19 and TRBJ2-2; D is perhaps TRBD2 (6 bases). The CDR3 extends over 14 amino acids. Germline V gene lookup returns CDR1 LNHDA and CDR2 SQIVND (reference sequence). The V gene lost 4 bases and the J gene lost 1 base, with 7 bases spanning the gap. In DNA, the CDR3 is TGTGCCAGTAGTAGTAGCGGGAACACCGGGGAGCTGTTTTTT. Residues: CASSSSGNTGELFF.

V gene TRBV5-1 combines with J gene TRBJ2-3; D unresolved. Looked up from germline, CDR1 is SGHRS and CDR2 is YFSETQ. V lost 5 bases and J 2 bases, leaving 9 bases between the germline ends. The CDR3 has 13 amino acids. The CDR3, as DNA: TGCGCCAGCAGTAGAAGTCCCACAGATACGCAGTATTTT. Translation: CASSRSPTDTQYF.

CDR3 protein: CASAIAGSSYEQYF. In DNA form, the CDR3 reads TGTGCCAGCGCGATAGCGGGATCCTCCTACGAGCAGTACTTC. V and J are TRBV19 and TRBJ2-7; 8 nucleotides align to TRBD2. The CDR3 contains 14 residues. The J segment lost 0 bases and the V segment lost 9 bases, leaving 7 bases of the junction unmatched. Looked up from germline, CDR1 is LNHDA and CDR2 is SQIVND (reference sequence).

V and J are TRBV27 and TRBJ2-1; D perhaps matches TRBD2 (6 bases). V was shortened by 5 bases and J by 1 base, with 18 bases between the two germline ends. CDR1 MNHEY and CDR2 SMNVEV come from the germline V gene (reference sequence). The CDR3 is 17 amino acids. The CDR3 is CASSQLAYYKSYNEQFF. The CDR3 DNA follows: TGTGCCAGCAGTCAACTAGCTTACTACAAATCCTACAATGAGCAGTTCTTC.

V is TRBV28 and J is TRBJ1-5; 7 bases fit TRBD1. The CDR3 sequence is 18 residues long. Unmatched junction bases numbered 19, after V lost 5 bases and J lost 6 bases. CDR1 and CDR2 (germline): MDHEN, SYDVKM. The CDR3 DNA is TGTGCCAGCAGTACTTCTGGGGCAGGGGGGAAGTATGGTCAGCCCCAGCATTTT. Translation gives CASSTSGAGGKYGQPQHF.

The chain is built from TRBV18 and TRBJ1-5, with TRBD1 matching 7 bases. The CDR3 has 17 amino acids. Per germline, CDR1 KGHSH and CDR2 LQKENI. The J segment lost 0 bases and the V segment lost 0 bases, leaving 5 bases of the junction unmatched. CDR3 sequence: CASSPPGTVYSNQPQHF. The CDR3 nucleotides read TGTGCCAGCTCACCACCGGGGACAGTGTATAGCAATCAGCCCCAGCATTTT.

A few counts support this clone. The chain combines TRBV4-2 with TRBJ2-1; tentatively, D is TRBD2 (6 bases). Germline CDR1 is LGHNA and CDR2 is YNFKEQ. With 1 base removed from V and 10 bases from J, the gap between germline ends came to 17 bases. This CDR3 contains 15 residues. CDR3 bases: TGTGCCAGCAGCCAAGGTGGGACTCGCGATCCAGAGCAGTTCTTC. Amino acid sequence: CASSQGGTRDPEQFF.

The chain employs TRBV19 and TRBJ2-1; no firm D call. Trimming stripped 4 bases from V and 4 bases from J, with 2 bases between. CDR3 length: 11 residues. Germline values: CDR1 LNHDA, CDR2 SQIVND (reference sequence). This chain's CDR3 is CASSTYNEQFF. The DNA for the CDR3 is TGTGCCAGTAGTACATACAATGAGCAGTTCTTC.

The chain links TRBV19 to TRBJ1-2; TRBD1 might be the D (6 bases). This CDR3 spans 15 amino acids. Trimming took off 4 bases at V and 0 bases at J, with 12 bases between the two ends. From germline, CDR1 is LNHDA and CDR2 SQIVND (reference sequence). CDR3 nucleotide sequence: TGTGCCAGTAGTAACACAGGGCCGGCTAACTATGGCTACACCTTC. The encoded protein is CASSNTGPANYGYTF.

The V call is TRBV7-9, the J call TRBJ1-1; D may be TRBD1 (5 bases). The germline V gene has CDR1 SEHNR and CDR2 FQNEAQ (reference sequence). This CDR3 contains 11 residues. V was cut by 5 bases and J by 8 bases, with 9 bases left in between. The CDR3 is CASSQTEEAFF. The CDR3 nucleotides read TGTGCCAGCAGCCAGACAGAGGAAGCTTTCTTT.

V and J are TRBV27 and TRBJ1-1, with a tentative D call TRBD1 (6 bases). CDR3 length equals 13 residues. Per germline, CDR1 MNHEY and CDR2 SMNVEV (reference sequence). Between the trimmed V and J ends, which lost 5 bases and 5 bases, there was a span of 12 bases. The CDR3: CASSEQGRTEAFF. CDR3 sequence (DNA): TGTGCCAGCAGTGAACAGGGAAGAACTGAAGCTTTCTTT.

In DNA, the CDR3 is TGTGCCAGCTCACCCCTGGGAGGCTCCTACAATGAGCAGTTCTTC. Protein: CASSPLGGSYNEQFF. This chain uses TRBV18 with TRBJ2-1, with TRBD2 as a possible D gene (6 bases). The CDR3 loop spans 15 amino acids. CDR1 is KGHSH, CDR2 LQKENI, per germline. Trimming stripped 3 bases from V and 0 bases from J, with 9 bases between.

The CDR3 DNA reads TGTGCCAGCAGTTTATGGGGCGGGGGCCATCAAGAGACCCAGTACTTC. Residues: CASSLWGGGHQETQYF. The chain links TRBV28 to TRBJ2-5; possibly TRBD2 for D (7 bases). The CDR3 has 16 residues. Germline V gene lookup returns CDR1 MDHEN and CDR2 SYDVKM. V was cut by 0 bases and J by 2 bases, with 13 bases left in between.

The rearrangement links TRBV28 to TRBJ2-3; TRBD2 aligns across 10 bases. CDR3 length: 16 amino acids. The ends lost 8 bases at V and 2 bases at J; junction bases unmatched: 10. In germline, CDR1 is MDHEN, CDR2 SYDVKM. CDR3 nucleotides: TGTGCCAGCCGGACTAGCGGAAAGGGGTACACAGATACGCAGTATTTT. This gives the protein CASRTSGKGYTDTQYF.

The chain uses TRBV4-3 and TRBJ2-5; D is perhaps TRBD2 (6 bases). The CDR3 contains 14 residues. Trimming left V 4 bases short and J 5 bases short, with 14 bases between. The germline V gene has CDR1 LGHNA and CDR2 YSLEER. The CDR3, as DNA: TGCGCCAGCAGCCCTAGGATAGGGAGGGAGACCCAGTACTTC. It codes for CASSPRIGRETQYF.

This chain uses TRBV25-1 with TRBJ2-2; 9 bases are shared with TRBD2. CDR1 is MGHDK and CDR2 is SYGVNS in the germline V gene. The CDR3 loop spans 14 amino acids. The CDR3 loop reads CASGLAGYTGELFF. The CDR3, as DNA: TGTGCATCGGGGCTAGCGGGATACACCGGGGAGCTGTTTTTT.

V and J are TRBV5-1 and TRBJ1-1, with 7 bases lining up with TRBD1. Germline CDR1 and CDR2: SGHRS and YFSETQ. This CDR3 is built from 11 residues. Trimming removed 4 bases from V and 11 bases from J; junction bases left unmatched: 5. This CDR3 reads CASSTGDSAFF. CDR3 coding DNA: TGCGCCAGCAGCACAGGGGACAGCGCTTTCTTT.

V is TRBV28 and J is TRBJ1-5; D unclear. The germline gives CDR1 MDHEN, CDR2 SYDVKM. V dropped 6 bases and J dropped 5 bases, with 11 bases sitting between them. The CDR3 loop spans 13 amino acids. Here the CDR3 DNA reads TGTGCCAGCAGCCTTGGAGCCCATCAGCCCCAGCATTTT. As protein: CASSLGAHQPQHF.

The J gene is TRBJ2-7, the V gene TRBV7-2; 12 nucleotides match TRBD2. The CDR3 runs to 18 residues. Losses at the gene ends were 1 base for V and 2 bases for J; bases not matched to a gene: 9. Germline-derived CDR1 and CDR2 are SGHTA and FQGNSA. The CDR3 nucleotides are TGTGCCAGCAGCTTAGGGCCTAGCGGGGGGGCCTCTGCCTACGAGCAGTACTTC. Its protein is CASSLGPSGGASAYEQYF.

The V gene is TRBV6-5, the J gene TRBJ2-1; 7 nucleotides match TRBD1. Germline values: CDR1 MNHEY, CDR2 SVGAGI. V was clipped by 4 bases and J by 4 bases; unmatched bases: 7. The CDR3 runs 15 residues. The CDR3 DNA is TGTGCCAGCAGTTCTCTCGGGACAGAATACAATGAGCAGTTCTTC. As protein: CASSSLGTEYNEQFF.

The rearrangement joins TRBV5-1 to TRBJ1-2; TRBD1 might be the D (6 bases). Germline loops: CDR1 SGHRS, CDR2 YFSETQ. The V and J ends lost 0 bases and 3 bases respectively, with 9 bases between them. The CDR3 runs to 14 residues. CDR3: CASSLAQGDYGYTF. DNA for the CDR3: TGCGCCAGCAGCTTGGCACAGGGAGACTATGGCTACACCTTC.

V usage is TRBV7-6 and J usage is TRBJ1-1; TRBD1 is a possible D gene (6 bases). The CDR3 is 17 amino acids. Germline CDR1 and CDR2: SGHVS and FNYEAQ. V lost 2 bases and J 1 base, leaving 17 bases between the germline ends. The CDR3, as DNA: TGTGCCAGCAGCTTAACAGTTCGGGGGGCTGGGAACACTGAAGCTTTCTTT. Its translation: CASSLTVRGAGNTEAFF.

The DNA of the CDR3 is TGTGCCAGCGCCGGGAGCATCAATGAGCAGTTCTTC. Amino acids: CASAGSINEQFF. The chain recombines TRBV27 with TRBJ2-1, with D perhaps TRBD2 (6 bases). The V end lost 8 bases, the J end lost 6 bases, and 11 bases lay between the germline ends. Germline V gives CDR1 MNHEY, CDR2 SMNVEV (reference sequence). This CDR3 is 12 amino acids long.

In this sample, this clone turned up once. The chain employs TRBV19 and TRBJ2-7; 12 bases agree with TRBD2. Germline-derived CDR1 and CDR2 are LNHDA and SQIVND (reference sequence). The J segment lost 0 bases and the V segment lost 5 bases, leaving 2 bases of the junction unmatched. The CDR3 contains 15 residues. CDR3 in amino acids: CASSRTSGASYEQYF. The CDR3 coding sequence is TGTGCCAGTAGTCGGACTAGCGGGGCCTCCTACGAGCAGTACTTC.

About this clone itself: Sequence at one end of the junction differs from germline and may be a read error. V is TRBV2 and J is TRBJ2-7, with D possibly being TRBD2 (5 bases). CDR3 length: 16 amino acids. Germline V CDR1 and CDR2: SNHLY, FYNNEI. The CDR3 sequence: CASREELGRGAYEQYF. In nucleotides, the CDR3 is TGTGCCAGCAGAGAAGAACTAGGACGGGGAGCCTACGAGCAGTACTTC.

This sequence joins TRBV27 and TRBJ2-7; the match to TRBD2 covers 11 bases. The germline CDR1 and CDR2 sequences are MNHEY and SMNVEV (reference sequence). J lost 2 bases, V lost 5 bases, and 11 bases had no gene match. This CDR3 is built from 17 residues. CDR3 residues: CASSPIGTSGVPYEQYF. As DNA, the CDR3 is TGTGCCAGCAGTCCCATAGGGACTAGCGGCGTCCCCTACGAGCAGTACTTC.

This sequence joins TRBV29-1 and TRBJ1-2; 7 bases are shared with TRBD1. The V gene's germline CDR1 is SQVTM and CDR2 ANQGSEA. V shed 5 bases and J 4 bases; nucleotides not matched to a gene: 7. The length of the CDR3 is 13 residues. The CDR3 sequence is CSVNNRGGYGYTF. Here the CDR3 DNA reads TGCAGCGTTAACAACAGGGGAGGCTATGGCTACACCTTC.

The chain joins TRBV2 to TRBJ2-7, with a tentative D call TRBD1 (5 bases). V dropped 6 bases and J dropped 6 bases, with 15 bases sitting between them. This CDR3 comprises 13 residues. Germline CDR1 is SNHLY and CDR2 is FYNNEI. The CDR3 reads CASSFRVLGEQYF. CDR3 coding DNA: TGTGCCAGCAGCTTCAGGGTGCTCGGCGAGCAGTACTTC.

Here the CDR3 reads CASSQGTGRQPQHF. For the CDR3, the DNA is TGTGCCAGCAGCCAAGGGACAGGGAGACAGCCCCAGCATTTT. The chain joins TRBV3-1 (or the pseudogene TRBV3-2) to TRBJ1-5; 8 nucleotides agree with TRBD1. V gave up 1 base and J gave up 7 bases; unmatched junction bases: 3. The CDR3 loop spans 14 amino acids. The germline CDR1 and CDR2 sequences are LGHDT and YNNKEL (reference sequence).